This TCR beta chain was sequenced during a study of cytomegalovirus exposure and HLA in healthy donors (dated by TCRdb to about 2017). About the full investigation: In an earlier analysis of 550 to 750 of the donors, 250 to 350 Gb of sequence data and approximately 120 million unique TCR beta sequences from 150 million to 200 million T cells were reported. About 300 gigabases of sequencing data and approximately 85 million unique TCR sequences were included in an early release covering 550 to 650 HLA-typed donors. Of the roughly 400 genotyped donors, about 84% fell in the genetic ancestry cluster associated with self-reported Caucasian donors. The study aimed to test whether cataloging public T cell receptors could reveal signatures of past pathogen exposure. The study used immunosequencing to profile the T cell repertoires of 666 subjects and linked those repertoires to cytomegalovirus serostatus. A separate validation cohort of more than 100 different subjects was used in addition to the 666-subject first cohort. High-throughput TCR immunosequencing, statistical association of individual TCRs with disease status, and machine learning were combined to predict cytomegalovirus infection status. To study patterns of TCR occurrence, a later analysis re-analyzed previously published TCR beta repertoires from hundreds of donors and added high-resolution HLA genotyping. The later analysis used no new phenotypic data to find candidate immune exposures, relying instead on TCR beta sequences and their occurrence across donors. An earlier analysis of some 500 of the donors applied high-throughput TCR beta sequencing to assess whether each TCR beta V gene segment acted as functional or pseudogenic. Donor age, sex, ethnicity and CMV serostatus were collected together with the repertoire data. A later genetic analysis used genome-wide SNP genotypes for about 60% of the roughly 670 donors, treating that subset as a discovery cohort. Every discovery cohort repertoire had been produced on one sequencing platform. Both class I and class II loci were covered by HLA typing, at four-digit resolution. Typing coverage differed by locus: A, B, C, DRB1 and DQB1 were typed in roughly 620-630 donors, DQA1 in about 500, DPA1 in 600 to 610, and DPB1 in just under 490. Because of strong linkage in the cohort, a handful of DR-DQ haplotypes were treated as single units for association and clustering. Among 300 to 500 genotyped donors of the cohort, an average of around 220,000 unique TCR beta nucleotide sequences was sequenced per donor, of which about 18% were non-productive.

Measured from the cysteine to the phenylalanine, the CDR3 is 15 residues long. Of the read, only the CDR3 DNA is kept; its 45 bases are in frame from base 1. The germline V gene (reference sequence) sets CDR1 to GTSNPN and CDR2 to SVGIG. Trimming removed 4 bases from V and 1 base from J; the gene matches leave 8 bases unexplained. The cohort comprised some 730 healthy bone marrow donors. Cohort members were all nominally healthy when sampled, although unrecorded immune exposures were likely present. The donor was CMV seronegative and belonged to the group of 320 or so seronegative cohort members. A peripheral blood sample was collected from each donor, and TCR beta sequencing was performed on peripheral blood mononuclear cells. Genomic DNA extraction from the blood cell samples was performed with the Qiagen DNeasy Blood Extraction Kit. In regard to this clone: What this receptor recognizes is not known. No base quality information exists; no much larger clone differs at one position.

The library was produced with the immunoSEQ multiplex PCR assay. A mixture of 60 forward primers for TCR Vbeta segments and 13 reverse primers for TCR Jbeta segments was used in the multiplex PCR. The CDR3 region of rearranged TCR beta genes was amplified from genomic DNA with a multiplex PCR assay. The Illumina HiSeq System was used to sequence the amplified TCR beta libraries as 87-base-pair reads. Processing in the source paper ran as follows. A later analysis counted about 76 million unique TCR beta chains across the 500 to 850 repertoires, and some 11 million of these chains were shared by at least two donors. Raw reads were error-corrected and collapsed into unique sequences by a nearest-neighbor algorithm in which closely related sequences were merged to remove PCR and sequencing errors. V, D and J gene segments were assigned by aligning CDR3 sequences to IMGT reference sequences. Each retained sequence needed at least a six-nucleotide match to both a V gene segment and a J gene segment. A rearrangement counted as productive if the CDR3 had no stop codons and remained in frame with V and J, and every other rearrangement counted as non-productive. Following IMGT convention, CDR3 was defined as the stretch from the second conserved V-encoded cysteine up to the conserved J-encoded phenylalanine. The earlier analysis of some 580 of the donors excluded any sequence lacking an unambiguous match to a single V gene segment. An earlier analysis of several hundred of the donors called V segments functional above 56.7% productive rearrangements and segregating when the between-donor standard deviation exceeded 5%. A statistical classification framework was developed to diagnose cytomegalovirus status using the catalog of TCR beta chain sequences. In a later analysis, TCR nucleotide sequences were compared against IMGT/GENE-DB human TR gene sequences so that V and J genes could be assigned. A later analysis assigned CDR3 sequences and most-parsimonious VDJ recombination scenarios with the TCRdist pipeline. In a later analysis, each TCR beta chain was defined by its CDR3 amino acid sequence together with its V-gene family, and reads without a unique V-gene family were excluded. In a later analysis, nearly 600 highly shared, low-generation-probability nucleotide sequences were removed to address suspected cross-contamination and a sequencing artifact. A later analysis calculated a clonal expansion index for each public chain from normalized within-repertoire ranks of inferred template counts. In a later analysis, generation probabilities were computed with a VDJ recombination model fitted to out-of-frame rearrangements, and the resulting probabilities were checked against IGoR. In a later analysis, TCR-TCR, TCR-HLA and TCR-CMV co-occurrence was scored with hypergeometric tests, and a repertoire-size bias correction was applied to TCR pairs. To estimate false discovery rates, a later analysis permuted the HLA or CMV assignments 20 times. A later analysis grouped co-occurring TCRs with DBSCAN, adding TCRdist sequence similarity when clustering within HLA-allele-positive subsets. For co-occurrence clustering, repertoires with fewer than 30,000 or more than 120,000 public chains were excluded, along with a handful of repertoires with anomalous nucleotide sharing. TCRdb took over this immuneACCESS table, retaining in-frame rearrangements with V and J assigned. Such tables are incomplete; in checked studies, under half of the missing clones stem from an unresolved V gene, and the remainder is unexplained. Clonal size and the V and J genes are those of that table, whereas D and trimming came from the DNA. Here the sample has about 120,000 clones; 82% occur a single time. 1.5% of the sample belongs to the ten largest clones.

Overall study results and their limits: When HLA alleles, especially DR and DQ, strongly co-occurred, attributing TCR associations to individual alleles was difficult. A further reported finding was that TCR beta sequences accurately predicted the HLA-A and HLA-B alleles for most subjects in the first cohort. The presence/absence analyses assumed that sequencing depth was roughly uniform across donors, and that assumption may not be true. Compared with equally common non-associated chains, HLA-associated TCR beta chains in a later analysis were more clonally expanded and had lower generation probabilities. The earlier analysis of nearly 600 of the donors excluded around 17 rarely observed V segments, including chromosome 9 orphons, because counts were too low. Correlated functional status among segregating V segments might be attributable to linkage disequilibrium, but an unknown experimental factor could not be ruled out. The authors suggested that the approach could potentially be generalized to other disease states and immunological phenotypes. In this cohort, only TCR beta chains were sequenced, and detectable features were limited by the absence of alpha or paired-chain data. A cluster of highly shared sequence variants was judged likely to represent a technical artifact of the sequencing pipeline. A later analysis found that most CMV-associated TCR beta chains appeared HLA-restricted, with HLA associations seemingly driven largely by CMV exposure. An earlier analysis of approximately 530 of the donors showed that most TCR beta V segments appeared in productive rearrangements either about 90% or about 30% of the time, which broadly matched IMGT annotations. In a later analysis, TCR association rates were found to vary across HLA loci, with the most associated TCRs seen for DRB1 alleles and the fewest for HLA-C alleles. The study listed 150 to 200 TCR beta chains as associated with cytomegalovirus. Several of the top co-occurrence clusters appeared to be linked to parvovirus B19, influenza, CMV and Epstein-Barr virus, according to a later analysis. In vitro tests confirmed that a few of the cytomegalovirus-associated TCR beta chains recognize cytomegalovirus antigens. In a later genetic analysis, a missense DCLRE1C variant was associated with V-gene and J-gene trimming of TCR beta chains, and the association was replicated in an independent cohort. For the cohort, immune exposure information was limited to CMV serostatus. Most TCR sequences were observed very rarely across donors, whereas some public TCRs were present in many individuals. In a later genetic analysis, fewer N-insertions in productive TCRs were reported among donors in an Asian-associated ancestry cluster than the 666-donor mean. Specific HLA alleles were associated with 15,000 to 20,000 TCR beta sequences at a false discovery rate of 0.05 in a later analysis. Cytomegalovirus status was reported to be diagnosed by the classifier with high specificity and sensitivity in both the original and validation cohorts. Some IMGT-functional V segments, including TRBV6-2 and TRBV6-3, could not be told apart with the 87-base-pair reads, so those segments were excluded. HLA typing was unavailable for some donors at each locus, so association tests used only the typed subset.

The rearranged chain carries TRBV30 and TRBJ2-7; TRBD1 aligns with 9 central bases. The receptor was isolated from a woman in her late teens or twenties in good health and CMV-seronegative. Sequenced material: PBMCs. The sequenced DNA is TGTGCCTGGATCGCTCCGGACAGGGGTTCCTACGAGCAGTACTTC. This sequence encodes CAWIAPDRGSYEQYF. The CDR3 plus the reference TRBV30 and TRBJ2-7 genes for the other parts give the full variable domain: SQTIHQWPATLVQPVGSPLSLECTVEGTSNPNLYWYRQAAGRGLQLLFYSVGIGQISSEVPQNLSASRPQDRQFILSSKKLLLSDSGFYLCAWIAPDRGSYEQYFGPGTRLTVT.